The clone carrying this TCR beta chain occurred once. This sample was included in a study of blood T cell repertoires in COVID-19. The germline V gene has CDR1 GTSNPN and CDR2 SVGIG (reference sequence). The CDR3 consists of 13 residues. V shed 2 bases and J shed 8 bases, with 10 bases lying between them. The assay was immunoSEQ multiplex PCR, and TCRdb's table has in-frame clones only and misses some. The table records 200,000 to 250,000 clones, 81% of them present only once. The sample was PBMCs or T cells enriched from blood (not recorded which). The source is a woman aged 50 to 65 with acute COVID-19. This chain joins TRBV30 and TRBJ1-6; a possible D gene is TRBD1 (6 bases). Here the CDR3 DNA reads TGTGCCTGGAGTACACAGGGTTATTCACCCCTCCACTTT. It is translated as CAWSTQGYSPLHF.